This T cell receptor beta chain was found in a study of shared clonotypes between healthy human individuals. Background on the study: Ranging from 18 to 49 in age, donors were a couple of women and three men.

Splitting the CD4+ cells yielded a CD45RA+ naive subset and a CD45RA-negative memory subset. Each sorted subset replicate got 200 ng genomic DNA, tens of thousands of genomes. Original processing notes: For the immunoSEQ data, sequences were junction-only without quality scores, so filtering differed. TCRdb's table, derived via immunoSEQ multiplex PCR, lists solely in-frame clones and lacks some. V, J and clone size are taken as reported in that table, and D and trimming were inferred from the DNA itself. The top ten hold roughly 1.9% of the sample, which has 550,000 to 700,000 clones, around three quarters seen once. Germline CDR1 SGDLS, CDR2 YYNGEE. This CDR3 has 17 residues. J gave up 0 bases and V 4 bases, and 8 bases lay outside the gene matches. The table lists this clone with a few counts.

This TCR derives from a woman in her 30s in good health. The sequenced sample consisted of memory CD4+ T cells sorted from blood. Noted subset: CD45RA-negative fraction. V is TRBV9 and J is TRBJ2-5, with 11 bases that match TRBD2. The CDR3 reads CASSPARLAGNQETQYF. Written as DNA, the CDR3 is TGTGCCAGCAGCCCCGCCCGACTAGCGGGAAACCAAGAGACCCAGTACTTC.